The rows below give T cell receptor beta chains drawn from one sample of a study of shared clonotypes between healthy human individuals. Produced via immunoSEQ multiplex PCR; TCRdb's table is partial and in-frame only. The data hold about 1.4 million clones, with roughly 95% observed a single time. Sequenced: naive CD4+ T cells sorted from blood. The receptors stem from a man aged 25-45 years in good health. The CDR3 runs from the conserved cysteine through the conserved F or W. D genes are given only for firm matches. Only part of the rows carry a size: once, few, many, or a class if the clone is expanded.

j_gene: TRBJ2-7
v_gene: TRBV2
d_gene: TRBD2
abundance: .
CDR3nt: TGTGCCAGCAGCCTCGGGAGGGTCACCTACGAGCAGTACTTC
CDR3aa: CASSLGRVTYEQYF

j_gene: TRBJ2-7
v_gene: TRBV29-1
d_gene: .
abundance: .
CDR3nt: TGCAGCGTTGTCCACGGCGGTTACGAGCAGTACTTC
CDR3aa: CSVVHGGYEQYF

j_gene: TRBJ1-1
v_gene: TRBV19
d_gene: TRBD1
abundance: .
CDR3nt: TGTGCCAGTAGTAGACAGGGGGCTTTCGCTGAAGCTTTCTTT
CDR3aa: CASSRQGAFAEAFF

j_gene: TRBJ1-1
v_gene: TRBV2
d_gene: .
abundance: once
CDR3nt: TGTGCCAGCAGTGAGAGACATGCGAACACTGAAGCTTTCTTT
CDR3aa: CASSERHANTEAFF

j_gene: TRBJ1-2
v_gene: TRBV5-1
d_gene: .
abundance: .
CDR3nt: TGCGCCAGCAGCTTGACAAGAGGTAACTGCACCTTC
CDR3aa: CASSLTRGNCTF

j_gene: TRBJ1-2
v_gene: TRBV15
d_gene: .
abundance: .
CDR3nt: TGTGCCACCAGCAGAGGGGGTGACTATGGCTACACCTTC
CDR3aa: CATSRGGDYGYTF

j_gene: TRBJ2-2
v_gene: TRBV5-3
d_gene: .
abundance: .
CDR3nt: TGTGCCAGAAGCCAGGGGAATCAGTCTCGCACCGGGGAGCTGTTTTTT
CDR3aa: CARSQGNQSRTGELFF

j_gene: TRBJ1-2
v_gene: TRBV11-2
d_gene: TRBD1
abundance: .
CDR3nt: TGTGCCAGCAGCCCCCTCCGACAGGGCTCTAACTATGGCTACACCTTC
CDR3aa: CASSPLRQGSNYGYTF

j_gene: TRBJ1-4
v_gene: TRBV11-2
d_gene: TRBD1
abundance: .
CDR3nt: TGTGCCAGCAGCTATCCCCAGGGGGCACGCGAAAAACTGTTTTTT
CDR3aa: CASSYPQGAREKLFF

j_gene: TRBJ2-7
v_gene: TRBV14
d_gene: TRBD2
abundance: .
CDR3nt: TGTGCCAGCAGCCAAGAGGGACTAGAAAATAACGAGCAGTACTTC
CDR3aa: CASSQEGLENNEQYF

j_gene: TRBJ2-5
v_gene: TRBV18
d_gene: TRBD2
abundance: .
CDR3nt: TGTGCCAGCTCCACCCTACCAGCGGGGGCCAGTCAAGAGACCCAGTACTTC
CDR3aa: CASSTLPAGASQETQYF

j_gene: TRBJ2-2
v_gene: TRBV7-9
d_gene: .
abundance: .
CDR3nt: TGTGCCAGCAGCACCTGGCCCGGGGAGCTGTTTTTT
CDR3aa: CASSTWPGELFF

j_gene: TRBJ2-7
v_gene: TRBV5-1
d_gene: TRBD2
abundance: .
CDR3nt: TGCGCCAGCAGCGTTGGACTAGCGGGAGAGGGGTCCGACGAGCAGTACTTC
CDR3aa: CASSVGLAGEGSDEQYF

j_gene: TRBJ1-2
v_gene: TRBV19
d_gene: TRBD1
abundance: .
CDR3nt: TGTGCCAGTAGTATGGGGACAGTGATTCATGGCTACACCTTC
CDR3aa: CASSMGTVIHGYTF

j_gene: TRBJ2-7
v_gene: TRBV14
d_gene: .
abundance: once
CDR3nt: TGTGCCAGCAGCCAAGATAGTTGGACGGACCCCTACGAGCAGTACTTC
CDR3aa: CASSQDSWTDPYEQYF

j_gene: TRBJ1-2
v_gene: TRBV5-6
d_gene: .
abundance: .
CDR3nt: TGTGCCAGCAGCTTGGTACCAGTTGGGTATGGCTACACCTTC
CDR3aa: CASSLVPVGYGYTF

j_gene: TRBJ2-7
v_gene: TRBV28
d_gene: .
abundance: .
CDR3nt: TGTGCCAGCAGTTTGAACTTCTCCTACGAGCAGTACTTC
CDR3aa: CASSLNFSYEQYF

j_gene: TRBJ2-3
v_gene: TRBV28
d_gene: .
abundance: .
CDR3nt: TGTGCCAGCAGTCTTGAGGGAAGGGATACGCAGTATTTT
CDR3aa: CASSLEGRDTQYF

j_gene: TRBJ2-6
v_gene: TRBV5-6
d_gene: .
abundance: .
CDR3nt: TGTGCCAGCAGACTTCATTCTGGGGCCAACGTCCTGACTTTC
CDR3aa: CASRLHSGANVLTF

j_gene: TRBJ2-2
v_gene: TRBV5-4
d_gene: TRBD2
abundance: .
CDR3nt: TGTGCCAGCAGCCTGAGCGGGAGGAACACCGGGGAGCTGTTTTTT
CDR3aa: CASSLSGRNTGELFF

j_gene: TRBJ1-1
v_gene: TRBV30
d_gene: .
abundance: .
CDR3nt: TGTGCCTGGAATAGGGCCAACACTGAAGCTTTCTTT
CDR3aa: CAWNRANTEAFF

j_gene: TRBJ1-5
v_gene: TRBV6-1
d_gene: TRBD1
abundance: .
CDR3nt: TGTGCCAGCAGTGAACTAATTCCGGGACAGGGGTTCCATCAGCCCCAGCATTTT
CDR3aa: CASSELIPGQGFHQPQHF

j_gene: TRBJ2-7
v_gene: TRBV15
d_gene: .
abundance: .
CDR3nt: TGTGCCACCAGCCACAGAACTTACGAGCAGTACTTC
CDR3aa: CATSHRTYEQYF

j_gene: TRBJ2-3
v_gene: TRBV12-5
d_gene: TRBD1
abundance: .
CDR3nt: TGTGCTAGTGCCCTGGGGACAGGGGTTACAGATACGCAGTATTTT
CDR3aa: CASALGTGVTDTQYF

j_gene: TRBJ1-2
v_gene: TRBV30
d_gene: .
abundance: .
CDR3nt: TGTGCCTGGAGTGTCTACGGTGAGGGGGGCTACACCTTC
CDR3aa: CAWSVYGEGGYTF

j_gene: TRBJ2-3
v_gene: TRBV19
d_gene: TRBD1
abundance: .
CDR3nt: TGTGCCAGTAGTATGGGACAGGGGGAGGCAGATACGCAGTATTTT
CDR3aa: CASSMGQGEADTQYF

j_gene: TRBJ2-7
v_gene: TRBV18
d_gene: TRBD2
abundance: .
CDR3nt: TGTGCCAGCTCACCGGGCGGGGGCGAGCAGTACTTC
CDR3aa: CASSPGGGEQYF

j_gene: TRBJ2-1
v_gene: TRBV28
d_gene: TRBD1
abundance: .
CDR3nt: TGTGCCAGCAGTTTGCCCGGGACAGTCTACAATGAGCAGTTCTTC
CDR3aa: CASSLPGTVYNEQFF

j_gene: TRBJ2-3
v_gene: TRBV10-3
d_gene: .
abundance: .
CDR3nt: TGTGCCATCAGTGCCGGAGCTAGCACAGATACGCAGTATTTT
CDR3aa: CAISAGASTDTQYF

j_gene: TRBJ1-1
v_gene: TRBV6-5
d_gene: .
abundance: once
CDR3nt: TGTGCCAGCAGTTTGGTGCTTGGACCGAACACTGAAGCTTTCTTT
CDR3aa: CASSLVLGPNTEAFF

j_gene: TRBJ2-3
v_gene: TRBV7-2
d_gene: TRBD1
abundance: .
CDR3nt: TGTGCCAGCAGCTTAGGGCTGGACAGGTCCACAGATACGCAGTATTTT
CDR3aa: CASSLGLDRSTDTQYF

j_gene: TRBJ1-4
v_gene: TRBV7-9
d_gene: TRBD1
abundance: once
CDR3nt: TGTGCCAGCAGCAATAGGGTTGGGACAGGGGGAGAAAAACTGTTTTTT
CDR3aa: CASSNRVGTGGEKLFF

j_gene: TRBJ1-2
v_gene: TRBV5-4
d_gene: .
abundance: .
CDR3nt: TGTGCCAGCAGCTCTTCGGGGGGCGTATCCTACGGCTACACCTTC
CDR3aa: CASSSSGGVSYGYTF

j_gene: TRBJ2-7
v_gene: TRBV10-3
d_gene: TRBD1
abundance: .
CDR3nt: TGTGCCACCTCGGGAGGGGACAGGGGAGGACACTACGAGCAGTACTTC
CDR3aa: CATSGGDRGGHYEQYF

j_gene: TRBJ2-7
v_gene: TRBV19
d_gene: TRBD2
abundance: .
CDR3nt: TGTGCCAGTAGTATGGAGCTAGCGGGAGCCATCCAGCAGTACTTC
CDR3aa: CASSMELAGAIQQYF

j_gene: TRBJ2-7
v_gene: TRBV29-1
d_gene: .
abundance: once
CDR3nt: TGCAGCGCCCTGCCGCAGGTCGGCTACGAGCAGTACTTC
CDR3aa: CSALPQVGYEQYF

j_gene: TRBJ2-1
v_gene: TRBV10-3
d_gene: .
abundance: .
CDR3nt: TGTGCCATCAGTCACCTCGCCCCGAGGGATGAGCAGTTCTTC
CDR3aa: CAISHLAPRDEQFF

j_gene: TRBJ2-1
v_gene: TRBV5-4
d_gene: TRBD2
abundance: once
CDR3nt: TGTGCCAGCAGCGCGATAGCGGGAGGGAACTACAATGAGCAGTTCTTC
CDR3aa: CASSAIAGGNYNEQFF

j_gene: TRBJ1-1
v_gene: TRBV15
d_gene: .
abundance: .
CDR3nt: TGTGCCACCAGCAGAGATCGGGGGGAGGGTACTGAAGCTTTCTTT
CDR3aa: CATSRDRGEGTEAFF

j_gene: TRBJ2-2
v_gene: TRBV7-2
d_gene: .
abundance: .
CDR3nt: TGTGCCAGCAGCTATGGCAGGGACACCGGGGAGCTGTTTTTT
CDR3aa: CASSYGRDTGELFF

j_gene: TRBJ2-7
v_gene: TRBV7-2
d_gene: TRBD2
abundance: .
CDR3nt: TGTGCCAGCAGCTTTCTAGCGGGAGTGGTCTTCTACGAGCAGTACTTC
CDR3aa: CASSFLAGVVFYEQYF

j_gene: TRBJ2-5
v_gene: TRBV19
d_gene: TRBD1
abundance: .
CDR3nt: TGTGCCAGTAGTCAGGGGGCCCAGGAGACCCAGTACTTC
CDR3aa: CASSQGAQETQYF

j_gene: TRBJ1-5
v_gene: TRBV2
d_gene: .
abundance: .
CDR3nt: TGTGCCAGCAGTGTCAGGAACAATCAGCCCCAGCATTTT
CDR3aa: CASSVRNNQPQHF

j_gene: TRBJ1-1
v_gene: TRBV6-6
d_gene: .
abundance: .
CDR3nt: TGTGCCAGCAGTTACTCGGAAAAGACTGAAGCTTTCTTT
CDR3aa: CASSYSEKTEAFF

j_gene: TRBJ2-7
v_gene: TRBV6-7
d_gene: .
abundance: .
CDR3nt: TGTGCCAGCAGATCATGTCAGGAAACCTACGAGCAGTACTTC
CDR3aa: CASRSCQETYEQYF

j_gene: TRBJ1-2
v_gene: TRBV5-1
d_gene: .
abundance: once
CDR3nt: TGCGCCAGCAGCGTGGACGGGGAACACTATGGCTACACCTTC
CDR3aa: CASSVDGEHYGYTF

j_gene: TRBJ1-5
v_gene: TRBV7-9
d_gene: .
abundance: .
CDR3nt: TGTGCCAGCAGCTTGTGGGGGAGCAATCAGCCCCAGCATTTT
CDR3aa: CASSLWGSNQPQHF

j_gene: TRBJ2-1
v_gene: TRBV5-1
d_gene: .
abundance: .
CDR3nt: TGCGCCAGCAGCCTCCCTCCGGGACGTCAGTCCTACAATGAGCAGTTCTTC
CDR3aa: CASSLPPGRQSYNEQFF

j_gene: TRBJ1-5
v_gene: TRBV18
d_gene: TRBD1
abundance: .
CDR3nt: TGTGCCAGCTCACCAGGACAGGGGGAGCAGCCCCAGCATTTT
CDR3aa: CASSPGQGEQPQHF

j_gene: TRBJ2-5
v_gene: TRBV11-2
d_gene: .
abundance: once
CDR3nt: TGTGCCAGCAGGTTGGGACCTGGGGAGGAGACCCAGTACTTC
CDR3aa: CASRLGPGEETQYF

j_gene: TRBJ2-1
v_gene: TRBV19
d_gene: .
abundance: .
CDR3nt: TGTGCCAGTAGTGTCCCCAGTGTGGGATATCTGAATGGGCAGTTCTTC
CDR3aa: CASSVPSVGYLNGQFF

j_gene: TRBJ2-3
v_gene: TRBV5-4
d_gene: .
abundance: .
CDR3nt: TGTGCCAGCAGCTTACGCGAGCCAGATACGCAGTATTTT
CDR3aa: CASSLREPDTQYF